This T cell receptor (beta chain) originates from a study of T cell clonality in common variable immunodeficiency. Study-level results: Reportedly, TCR beta sequences from common variable immunodeficiency showed fewer deletions and N-nucleotide insertions.

Points on this clone: Its matching antigen is unknown. The read terminates 3 residues ahead of where the CDR3 ends, so the germline J gene completes it.

Germline lookup yields CDR1 SNHLY and CDR2 FYNNEI. The V gene lost 4 bases and the J gene lost 4 bases, with 5 bases spanning the gap. This CDR3 has 12 residues. Profiling relied on immunoSEQ multiplex PCR, and the TCRdb table lists in-frame clones only, not all of them. The profile covers about 35,000 clones, none occurring a single time. The sample was peripheral blood mononuclear cells. This sequence was found in a human donor with common variable immunodeficiency. The J gene is TRBJ1-3, the V gene TRBV2; D is undetermined. The CDR3 DNA, read in part, is TGTGCCAGCAGTGCGGTCGGAAACACC. Protein: CASSAVGNT. The complete CDR3 reads CASSAVGNTIYF. Filled out from reference TRBV2 and TRBJ1-3, the complete variable domain reads EPEVTQTPSHQVTQMGQEVILRCVPISNHLYFYWYRQILGQKVEFLVSFYNNEISEKSEIFDDQFSVERPDGSNFTLKIRSTKLEDSAMYFCASSAVGNTIYFGEGSWLTVV.